A selection of T cell receptor beta chains follows, all from one sample in a study of T cell repertoires in cytomegalovirus infection. TCRdb reprocessed the reads with MiXCR, giving one entry per CDR3 protein. The sample lists a few hundred thousand distinct CDR3 sequences, approximately 10% occurring once. The sequencing input was PBMCs. The receptors derive from a human donor in good health (CMV status not recorded). Some clones in this sample may be carry-over from other donors' samples. Each CDR3 is given without its conserved first and last residue.

CDR3 protein	J gene	V gene
ASSKPESTYEQY	TRBJ2-7	TRBV5-1
ASSLFRLPSGANVLT	TRBJ2-6	TRBV12-3/TRBV12-4
ASSIVGQPTQF	TRBJ2-1	TRBV19
ASSSQTGTYGYT	TRBJ1-2	TRBV7-9
SAVREFLTGELF	TRBJ2-2	TRBV20-1
ASTVRTGEGRQF	TRBJ2-1	TRBV6-8
ASSTLGGQGRGGKNIQY	TRBJ2-4	TRBV28
ASSEGGATEAF	TRBJ1-1	TRBV6-1
ASSASGRGETQY	TRBJ2-5	TRBV7-2
ASSRGGGVNSPLH	TRBJ1-6	TRBV4-3
ASRQAGGEKLF	TRBJ1-4	TRBV7-6
ASSFNSGNTIY	TRBJ1-3	TRBV12-3/TRBV12-4
ASSLPHRKDNNQPQH	TRBJ1-5	TRBV7-3
ASSPGGERKKLF	TRBJ1-4	TRBV7-2
ASSVGAADGYT	TRBJ1-2	TRBV9
ASRVTGEAF	TRBJ1-1	TRBV7-2
ASREGSSYEQY	TRBJ2-7	TRBV12-3/TRBV12-4
ASSLGGYLAF	TRBJ1-1	TRBV12-3/TRBV12-4
ASILGGANYGYT	TRBJ1-2	TRBV13
ASSVGQGIQPQH	TRBJ1-5	TRBV2
ASSLVGGAVSPLH	TRBJ1-6	TRBV7-2
ASSSDFLAKNIQY	TRBJ2-4	TRBV7-9
ATGQGGTDTQY	TRBJ2-3	TRBV15
ASSPKKGTTEAF	TRBJ1-1	TRBV7-2
ASSDRSLAGETQY	TRBJ2-5	TRBV2
ASSFPAGDPNEQF	TRBJ2-1	TRBV5-4
ASSQSGDQPQH	TRBJ1-5	TRBV14
ASRRDSLNTGELF	TRBJ2-2	TRBV7-2
SATRYNEQF	TRBJ2-1	TRBV29-1
ASSYGRGETQY	TRBJ2-5	TRBV9
ASSPRIRDSMSGYT	TRBJ1-2	TRBV6-1
SARERGQGAEAF	TRBJ1-1	TRBV20-1
SADRNEQF	TRBJ2-1	TRBV20-1
ASSLEPHPLNTEAF	TRBJ1-1	TRBV5-1
ASSQDATSGVTDTQY	TRBJ2-3	TRBV4-3
ASSLVVGSDTEAF	TRBJ1-1	TRBV5-1
ASSLELPAKNIQY	TRBJ2-4	TRBV7-2
ASSPSFGTGDRGPEAF	TRBJ1-1	TRBV9
ASRVIMNTEAF	TRBJ1-1	TRBV19
ASSPSGRMRTEAF	TRBJ1-1	TRBV18
ASRVSGGGNEQY	TRBJ2-7	TRBV28
ASSFRDRGEAF	TRBJ1-1	TRBV27
ASSLQGFGELF	TRBJ2-2	TRBV2
ASSLMQGKADSGNTIY	TRBJ1-3	TRBV7-2
ASSSVNRGTYEQY	TRBJ2-7	TRBV7-2
ASSYSQFPSGAYEQY	TRBJ2-7	TRBV6-5
ASSLKTSGGADTQY	TRBJ2-3	TRBV7-8
SVVPRSGGYT	TRBJ1-2	TRBV29-1
ASSHPDRGIYEQY	TRBJ2-7	TRBV7-3
ASARDRGRGEQY	TRBJ2-7	TRBV28
AWSTSGTANQPQH	TRBJ1-5	TRBV30
ASSLPQETQY	TRBJ2-5	TRBV11-3
ASTLQLAGTDTQY	TRBJ2-3	TRBV4-3
AWSGPYRGYEQY	TRBJ2-7	TRBV30
ASHEGGKRNTEAF	TRBJ1-1	TRBV19
ASSQDPGPTYEQY	TRBJ2-7	TRBV14
ASSPTGTQHGEQY	TRBJ2-7	TRBV11-2
ASSVEPRRVTGELF	TRBJ2-2	TRBV9